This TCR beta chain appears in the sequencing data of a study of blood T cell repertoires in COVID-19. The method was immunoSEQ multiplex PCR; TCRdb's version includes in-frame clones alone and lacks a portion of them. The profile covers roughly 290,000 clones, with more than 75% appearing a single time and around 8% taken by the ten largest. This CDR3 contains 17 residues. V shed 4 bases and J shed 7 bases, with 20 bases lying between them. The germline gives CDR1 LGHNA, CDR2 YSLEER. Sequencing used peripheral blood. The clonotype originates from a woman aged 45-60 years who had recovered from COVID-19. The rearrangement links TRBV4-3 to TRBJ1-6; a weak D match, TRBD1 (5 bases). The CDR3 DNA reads TGCGCCAGCAGCCGCTCATTGTCGGGGCGGGAGAATTCACCCCTCCACTTT. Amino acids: CASSRSLSGRENSPLHF.